This TCR beta chain was sequenced for a study of molecular identifiers for immune sequencing clone quantification (dated by TCRdb to 2016 to 2019). Regarding the research as a whole: For a replicate experiment, RNA from around 20,000 or 100,000 naive CD8 T cells was divided into five aliquots, of which four were sequenced. The study was a methods study using CD8 T cells to benchmark molecular-identifier clustering-based TCR repertoire sequencing (MIDCIRS) and TCR RNA copy counting. What the study reported, not specific to this receptor: Spiked-in Jurkat TCR RNA equivalent to a single cell was reported to be detectable even among 750,000 to 1,000,000 naive CD8 T cells. When barcode sub-clustering was left out, chimeric consensus sequences inflated TCR diversity, with chimeras reaching as high as 47%. Highly expanded clone sizes could be underestimated if identical TCR molecules share a barcode. In CMV-specific effector cells, over 99% of molecules were held by clones above 20 RNA copies, whereas under 1% of molecules were held by such clones in naive cells. Modeling estimated 2.5 to 3 recovered TCR RNA copies per cell, compared with about 10 by digital PCR, which implies about 30% capture efficiency. The naive libraries included spiked-in Jurkat TCR RNA (10 copies' worth), and this Jurkat TCR RNA is not part of the donor repertoire.

Including cysteine and phenylalanine, the CDR3 has 11 amino acids. The only DNA kept is the CDR3, 33 bases in frame from the first base. CDR1 and CDR2 were assigned from the germline V gene as MNHEY and SVGEGT. Libraries of naive CD8 T cells were generated from roughly 21,000 to 960,000 sorted cells, with 10%, 30% or 50% of the purified RNA used. Naive CD8 T cells, defined as CD8+CD4-CCR7+CD45RA+, were FACS-sorted into RLT Plus buffer on a BD FACSAria II. Approximately 9 TCR copies' worth of Jurkat RNA were spiked into roughly 19,000-1,000,000 naive CD8 T cell samples to test detection sensitivity. Enrichment of CD8 T cells was performed with RosetteSep CD8+ T Cell Enrichment Cocktail and Ficoll-Paque, after which ACK red cell lysis was carried out. A note on this clonotype: Its antigen has not been determined. With a much larger clone just one base away, this may be a read error.

Libraries were built with PCR. Instrument on record: Illumina HiSeq 4000. Preparation of bulk TCR libraries followed a previously described approach, with the TCR primers listed in Table S5. The Qiagen AllPrep DNA/RNA kit was used to purify total RNA. Reads from multiple sequencing runs of the same library were pooled before analysis. In the paper's pipeline: Reads were retained only if the reads had an exact TCR constant sequence, and the retained reads were trimmed to 150 nt and grouped according to their 12-nt molecular barcodes. Reads in each barcode group were sub-clustered using a 15% Levenshtein threshold, and a quality-weighted consensus sequence was built for each RNA molecule. Non-functional sequences were discarded, and so were lower-count sequences lying one edit away from another sequence. Barcode sub-clusters with fewer than 20% of the maximum read count were removed, based on fitting two negative binomial distributions. TCRdb trimmed the raw reads at Q25, called clones with MiXCR and kept productive beta chains. All rows with the same CDR3 protein become a single entry with the most common DNA and genes. In this record, the V and J calls reflect TCRdb's handling and not the investigators' own analysis. The sample contains some 100,000 distinct CDR3 sequences, around 17% of them found a single time. Of the sample, 0.7% to 0.95% is held by the ten largest clones.

The material sequenced was naive CD8+ T cells from blood, with Jurkat cell RNA spiked in. The cell subset or site label for this specimen denotes: FACS-sorted CD8+CD4-CCR7+CD45RA+ naive T cells. This TCR was recovered from a human donor in good health. Some libraries in this study had Jurkat cell RNA spiked in. This chain joins TRBV6-2 or TRBV6-3 to TRBJ1-1, and TRBD1 may be the D gene, going by 5 matching bases. The CDR3 here reads CAGREDTEAFF. DNA sequence: TGTGCCGGCAGGGAAGACACTGAAGCTTTCTTT.